This T cell receptor (beta chain) is from a study of post-analysis software for immune sequencing data. Background on the study: Some patients lacked subtype; others had relapsing-remitting, secondary progressive or progressive-relapsing disease.

Study-level findings and limits: Those samples that were prepared in the same batch co-clustered strongly by F measure. Multiple sclerosis was associated with a significant reduction in normalized Chao1 diversity relative to controls. Patients carried roughly five TRBV segments more frequently than controls did, and TRBV5-6, TRBV5-1 and TRBV20-1 were among them.

At least ten counts were recorded for this clonotype. The antigen remains undetermined. V lost 4 bases, J lost 12 bases, and 12 bases lay in between. Germline-derived CDR1 and CDR2 are KGHDR and SFDVKD. This CDR3 has 12 residues. Carried by the TCR beta cDNA libraries were unique molecular identifiers. TCRdb reprocessed the PCR reads with MiXCR, giving one entry per CDR3 protein. The sample holds about 260,000 distinct CDR3 sequences, less than 40% seen once. Sequencing input: blood. The TCR was taken from a girl between 10 and 17 years old with multiple sclerosis. This rearrangement joins TRBV24-1 to TRBJ2-1; D remains ambiguous. The chain's CDR3 is CATSDRLLGQFF. The CDR3 region has the DNA TGTGCCACCAGTGACCGCCTCCTGGGGCAGTTCTTC.